A single sample is the source of the 2 T cell receptor beta chains below, sequenced in a study of beta chain features in type 1 diabetes. Reverse transcription of all isolated RNA meant that expressed TCRB transcripts were sequenced. Measured with immunoSEQ multiplex PCR; TCRdb has only the in-frame clones, and not every one. The data contain 10,000 to 15,000 clones, about half of them singletons. The sequenced material came from stem cell memory CD4+ T cells from blood. The receptors were gathered from a man aged 18 to 30 in good health.

This clone turned up a few times. The chain employs TRBV4-3 and TRBJ2-7, with 7 bases that match TRBD1. V lost 3 bases to trimming and J lost 1 base; unmatched junction nucleotides: 9. Germline V gene lookup returns CDR1 LGHNA and CDR2 YSLEER. The length of the CDR3 is 16 residues. The CDR3 here is CASSQHPGQRSYEQYF. The CDR3 bases are TGCGCCAGCAGCCAGCACCCGGGACAGCGATCCTACGAGCAGTACTTC.

The rearrangement joins TRBV28 to TRBJ1-2, with 7 bases aligning to TRBD1. The ends lost 5 bases at V and 3 bases at J; junction bases unmatched: 12. The CDR3 has 16 amino acids. CDR1 is MDHEN and CDR2 is SYDVKM in the germline V gene. DNA of the CDR3: TGTGCCAGCAGTACCTCGACAGGGTTACCGGACTATGGCTACACCTTC. This sequence encodes CASSTSTGLPDYGYTF.